This is a list of T cell receptor beta chains from one sample in a study of blood T cells in healthy people across ages. TCRdb reanalysed the 5' RACE reads using MiXCR and keeps one entry per CDR3 protein. The data show about 720,000 distinct CDR3 sequences, 25% seen once. A further study also used this sample, focusing on T cells of mothers and their children.

Material for sequencing was blood. The receptors derive from a boy aged 5-17 years in good health. CDR3s include the opening cysteine and the closing phenylalanine or tryptophan. A D gene is named only where the DNA matches it firmly. Some rows have no size entry. The others give once, few or many, or a class for an expanded clone.

.	TRBV6-6	.	TRBJ1-5	TGTGCCAGCAGTTACTCGATTGGGGGTGCGCAGCCCCAGCATTTT	CASSYSIGGAQPQHF
.	TRBV28	.	TRBJ2-5	TGTGCCAGCAGCCTAATGGGGATCTTATCCTACAATGAGCAGCTCTTC	CASSLMGILSYNEQLF
.	TRBV29-1	.	TRBJ1-4	TGCAGCGGGGCTGGGGCAACTAATGAAAAACTGTTTTTT	CSGAGATNEKLFF
.	TRBV4-3	.	TRBJ2-5	TGCGCCGGCAGCCCCCAAGTGGGGTTGGAGACCCAGTACTTC	CAGSPQVGLETQYF
few	TRBV11-3	.	TRBJ2-1	TGTGCCAGCAGCTCCCTGTTAGACAATGAGCAGTTCTTC	CASSSLLDNEQFF
.	TRBV28	TRBD1	TRBJ2-2	TGTGCCAGCAGTCATGAAACAGGGGGCGTCGTCACCGGGGAGCTGTTTTTT	CASSHETGGVVTGELFF
.	TRBV20-1	TRBD2	TRBJ2-5	TGCAGTGCTAGTAGGGAGGGGAGGGGAGAAGAGACCCAGTACTTC	CSASREGRGEETQYF
.	TRBV12-3/TRBV12-4	TRBD1	TRBJ2-2	TGTGCCAGCAATTTAGTGGACAGGGCCACCGGGGAGCTGTTTTTT	CASNLVDRATGELFF
few	TRBV7-2	TRBD2	TRBJ2-4	TGTGCCAGCAGCTTAGCGGCGGGAGGGCCTAACATTCAGTACTTC	CASSLAAGGPNIQYF
.	TRBV13	TRBD1	TRBJ1-1	TGTGCCAGCAGCCCCCGACAGGGAAGTCTCACTGAAGCTTTCTTT	CASSPRQGSLTEAFF
few	TRBV28	TRBD2	TRBJ2-1	TGTGCCAGCAGTGAACGGTCTTGGCGGGAGGGCCCCAATGAGCAGTTCTTC	CASSERSWREGPNEQFF
.	TRBV12-3/TRBV12-4	.	TRBJ1-1	TGTGCCAGCAGCCACGGACGTGACACTGAAGCTTTCTTT	CASSHGRDTEAFF
few	TRBV3-1	TRBD2	TRBJ2-7	TGTGCCAGCAGCCCCCGTCTAGCGGGAGGTTACTCCTACGAGCAGTACTTC	CASSPRLAGGYSYEQYF
few	TRBV7-2	TRBD2	TRBJ2-1	TGTGCCAGCAGCTTAGCGCTAGGACTAGCGGGAGTGTCCCCGTTCTTC	CASSLALGLAGVSPFF
few	TRBV14	.	TRBJ2-5	TGTGCCAGCAGCCATCACAAGGGCTTACAAGAGACCCAGTACTTC	CASSHHKGLQETQYF
.	TRBV6-5	.	TRBJ1-2	TGTGCCAGCAGTTACTCGGGCAGGAACTATGGCTACACCTTC	CASSYSGRNYGYTF
.	TRBV27	.	TRBJ2-2	TGTGCCAGCAGTTTAGGGACGTACACCGGGGAGCTGTTTTTT	CASSLGTYTGELFF
few	TRBV29-1	TRBD2	TRBJ2-7	TGCAGCGTTGAGCTAGCGGGGAGCTCCTACGAGCAGTACTTC	CSVELAGSSYEQYF
few	TRBV7-6	.	TRBJ2-7	TGTGCCAGCAGCTTGGGCGGTCGTGAGGTCAGGGGCGAGCAGTACTTC	CASSLGGREVRGEQYF
.	TRBV19	.	TRBJ2-2	TGTGCCAGTAGCTGGGGGGTGTCCGGGGAGCTGTTTTTT	CASSWGVSGELFF
.	TRBV7-2	TRBD1	TRBJ1-5	TGTGCCAGCAGCTTCCGGACAGGAGACCCCAGACCCCAGCATTTT	CASSFRTGDPRPQHF
.	TRBV20-1	.	TRBJ2-2	TGCAGTGCTAGAGTACAGTTGAACACCGGGGAGCTGTTTTTT	CSARVQLNTGELFF
.	TRBV27	.	TRBJ2-5	TGTGCCAGCAGTTTAGTAGGAGATCAAGAGACCCAGTACTTC	CASSLVGDQETQYF
.	TRBV27	.	TRBJ2-5	TGTGCCAGCAGTTTATCCGTGCATGAGACCCAGTACTTC	CASSLSVHETQYF
.	TRBV7-2	.	TRBJ2-2	TGTGCCAGCAGCTTAGGCTCCGGGACGAGCACCGGGGAGCTGTTTTTT	CASSLGSGTSTGELFF
.	TRBV6-5	TRBD1	TRBJ1-2	TGTGCCAGCAACAAACAGGGGGCGGGCTACACCTTC	CASNKQGAGYTF
.	TRBV20-1	TRBD2	TRBJ2-5	TGCAGTGCTAGAGGAACTAGCGGAAAAGAGACCCAGTACTTC	CSARGTSGKETQYF
many	TRBV29-1	.	TRBJ2-5	TGCAGCGTTGACTTCGACAGGAGAGAGACCCAGTACTTC	CSVDFDRRETQYF
few	TRBV4-3	TRBD2	TRBJ2-5	TGCGCCAGCAGCCAAACCACCTTCACTAGCGGGATGGAGACCCAGTACTTC	CASSQTTFTSGMETQYF
.	TRBV2	TRBD2	TRBJ2-1	TGTGCCAGCAGTGAAAAATTGGGACTAGCGGGGGGACGAGAGCAGTTCTTC	CASSEKLGLAGGREQFF
.	TRBV29-1	.	TRBJ1-2	TGCAGCGTTGGGGACCTTACCGCGAACTATGGCTACACCTTC	CSVGDLTANYGYTF
few	TRBV2	.	TRBJ1-4	TGTGCCAGCAGAAAAGGGGGGGCAAGTGAAAAACTGTTTTTT	CASRKGGASEKLFF
.	TRBV4-1	.	TRBJ1-5	TGCGCCAGCAGCCAAGATGGGGGAAGGCAGCCCCAGCATTTT	CASSQDGGRQPQHF
few	TRBV29-1	.	TRBJ2-7	TGCAGCGTTAATAGAGACAGCTCCTACGAGCAGTACTTC	CSVNRDSSYEQYF
.	TRBV12-3/TRBV12-4	TRBD1	TRBJ2-3	TGTGCCAGCAGTATACTACAGGGGAGCACAGATACGCAGTATTTT	CASSILQGSTDTQYF
.	TRBV4-2	TRBD2	TRBJ2-1	TGTGCCAGCAGCCAAGTCACCGGGACTAGCGGGAGCAATGAGCAGTTCTTC	CASSQVTGTSGSNEQFF
.	TRBV7-9	.	TRBJ2-1	TGTGCCAGCAGCTTATGGTTGGACACCAATGAGCAGTTCTTC	CASSLWLDTNEQFF
.	TRBV10-3	.	TRBJ2-1	TGTGCCATCAGTGAGGTGGCAGACAATGAGCAGTTCTTC	CAISEVADNEQFF
.	TRBV7-9	.	TRBJ2-7	TGTGCCAGCAGCTACCCCAGGGGCGACGAGCAGTACTTC	CASSYPRGDEQYF
.	TRBV14	.	TRBJ1-6	TGTGCCAGCAGCCAAGAAGCGGGGCAGGGCCCAGGTTCACCCCTCCACTTT	CASSQEAGQGPGSPLHF
few	TRBV20-1	TRBD1	TRBJ1-1	TGCAGTGCTAGAGACCCGAACAGGGGGCAAACTGAAGCTTTCTTT	CSARDPNRGQTEAFF